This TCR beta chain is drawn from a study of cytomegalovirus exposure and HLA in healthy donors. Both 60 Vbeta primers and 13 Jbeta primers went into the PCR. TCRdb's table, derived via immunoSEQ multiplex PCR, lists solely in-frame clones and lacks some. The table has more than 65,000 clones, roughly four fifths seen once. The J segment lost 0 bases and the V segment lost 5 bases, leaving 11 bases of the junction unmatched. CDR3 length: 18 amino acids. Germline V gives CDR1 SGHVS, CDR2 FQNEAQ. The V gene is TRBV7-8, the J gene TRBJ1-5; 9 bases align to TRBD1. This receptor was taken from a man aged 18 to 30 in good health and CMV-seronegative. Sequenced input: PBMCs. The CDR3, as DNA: TGTGCCAGCAGCGGTCCGGGACAGGGCTGGTATAGCAATCAGCCCCAGCATTTT. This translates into CASSGPGQGWYSNQPQHF.